Described below is a single TCR beta chain sequence and its context. Looked up from germline, CDR1 is WSHSY and CDR2 is SAAADI. The V end was cut by 2 bases, the J end by 11 bases, with 9 bases between. CDR3 length: 11 amino acids. Primed by a sample-barcoded 5' primer and a J-beta primer mix, a second PCR proceeded for 7 to 11 cycles. TCRdb fed the 5' RACE reads into MiXCR, producing one record per CDR3 protein. The profile covers roughly 800,000 distinct CDR3 sequences, with around 25% appearing a single time and more than 3% taken by the ten largest. This entry comes from a study of blood T cells in healthy people across ages. The sample was also reused in another study, on T cells of mothers and their children. That publication notes: Regardless of relatedness, pairs show thymic selection shaping TCR recombination output in a similar manner.

The TCR was taken from a boy between 5 and 17 years old in good health. J is TRBJ2-5 and V is TRBV10-2, with D uncertain. Sequencing was performed on blood. This chain's CDR3 is CASSETIEQYF. The DNA for the CDR3 is TGCGCCAGCAGTGAGACGATAGAGCAGTACTTC.